These 30 T cell receptor beta chains share one sample of origin, sequenced in a study of cytomegalovirus exposure and HLA in healthy donors. With 60 Vbeta and 13 Jbeta primers, the PCR was carried out. The assay was immunoSEQ multiplex PCR, and TCRdb's table has in-frame clones only and misses some. Found here are 60,000 to 90,000 clones, 70% of them singletons; the top ten hold roughly 9.8%. Sequenced material: PBMCs. The receptor source for this set is a woman aged 45-59 years in good health and CMV-seropositive.

The chain combines TRBV7-2 with TRBJ1-5, with D perhaps matching TRBD1 (5 bases). In germline, CDR1 is SGHTA, CDR2 FQGNSA. The V gene lost 0 bases and the J gene lost 0 bases, with 12 bases spanning the gap. The CDR3 is made up of 17 amino acids. CDR3 nucleotides: TGTGCCAGCAGCTTAGCGTCAGGGAGGTATAGCAATCAGCCCCAGCATTTT. Its translation: CASSLASGRYSNQPQHF.

The rearrangement joins TRBV5-1 to TRBJ2-7; no reliable D call. Deletions cut 4 bases from V and 0 bases from J, with 11 bases between. CDR1 and CDR2 (germline): SGHRS, YFSETQ. CDR3 length equals 14 residues. CDR3 protein: CASSLGLSSYEQYF. The DNA of the CDR3 is TGCGCCAGCAGCCTGGGCCTTAGCTCCTACGAGCAGTACTTC. Combining the CDR3 with reference TRBV5-1 and TRBJ2-7 gives the whole variable domain KAGVTQTPRYLIKTRGQQVTLSCSPISGHRSVSWYQQTPGQGLQFLFEYFSETQRNKGNFPGRFSGRQFSNSRSEMNVSTLELGDSALYLCASSLGLSSYEQYFGPGTRLTVT.

V usage is TRBV14 and J usage is TRBJ2-3, with TRBD2 as a possible D gene (6 bases). Trimming shortened V by 4 bases and J by 5 bases, and 16 bases separated the two germline ends. CDR1 is SGHDN and CDR2 is FVKESK in the germline V gene. The CDR3 runs to 15 residues. The CDR3 region has the DNA TGTGCCAGCAGCCCCCTGGGAAGCGGGTTAGATACGCAGTATTTT. Its protein product is CASSPLGSGLDTQYF.

V is TRBV6-6 and J is TRBJ2-7; 7 bases are a match to TRBD2. CDR1 is MNHNY and CDR2 is SVGAGI in the germline V gene (reference sequence). The CDR3 has 15 residues. Germline trimming cut 6 bases from V and 2 bases from J; bases unmatched to any gene: 10. The CDR3 reads CASSDSSSGTYEQYF. CDR3 bases: TGTGCCAGCAGCGACAGCTCTAGCGGAACCTACGAGCAGTACTTC.

The V gene is TRBV18, the J gene TRBJ2-6; 10 nucleotides match TRBD1. The junction had 3 bases not matched to a gene; V was cut back by 2 bases and J by 2 bases. This CDR3 is built from 17 residues. Germline loops: CDR1 KGHSH, CDR2 LQKENI. This CDR3 is CASSPATGGAGANVLTF. The CDR3 DNA reads as TGTGCCAGCTCACCAGCGACAGGGGGCGCTGGGGCCAACGTCCTGACTTTC.

The rearrangement uses TRBV30 and TRBJ2-5; tentatively, D is TRBD2 (7 bases). This CDR3 contains 13 residues. The germline CDR1 and CDR2 sequences are GTSNPN and SVGIG (reference sequence). Trimming pared 0 bases from V and 4 bases from J, leaving 9 bases between. In DNA, the CDR3 is TGTGCCTGGAGTGTTGGGGGGGCAGAGACCCAGTACTTC. Its protein product is CAWSVGGAETQYF.

This clone appeared a few times. The chain is built from TRBV11-1 and TRBJ1-1, with D perhaps matching TRBD1 (6 bases). This CDR3 has 13 amino acids. With 1 base removed from V and 4 bases from J, the gap between germline ends came to 7 bases. CDR1 is SGHAT and CDR2 is FQDESV in the germline V gene (reference sequence). The CDR3 loop is CASSLVGGTEAFF. CDR3 nucleotides: TGTGCCAGCAGCTTAGTAGGGGGCACTGAAGCTTTCTTT.

J is TRBJ2-2 and V is TRBV7-3, with 9 bases identical to TRBD1. CDR1 and CDR2 (germline): SGHTA, FQGTGA. This CDR3 region has 13 residues. The V and J ends lost 5 bases and 8 bases, in that order; junction bases with no gene match: 3. The CDR3 loop is CASSPGQGGELFF. CDR3 DNA sequence: TGTGCCAGCAGCCCGGGACAGGGAGGGGAGCTGTTTTTT.

This clone occurred a few times. J is TRBJ2-7 and V is TRBV5-6; D gene ambiguous. Germline loops: CDR1 SGHDT, CDR2 YYEEEE. The CDR3 totals 14 residues. V was trimmed by 5 bases and J by 2 bases, leaving 14 bases between them. The DNA of the CDR3 is TGTGCCAGCAGTCCCCCCTGGAGTGCCTACGAGCAGTACTTC. Residues: CASSPPWSAYEQYF. Variable domain in full (rest from reference TRBV5-6 and TRBJ2-7): DAGVTQSPTHLIKTRGQQVTLRCSPKSGHDTVSWYQQALGQGPQFIFQYYEEEERQRGNFPDRFSGHQFPNYSSELNVNALLLGDSALYLCASSPPWSAYEQYFGPGTRLTVT.

CDR3 sequence reads: CASSPPGTSLYNEQFF. The CDR3 DNA follows: TGTGCCAGCAGTCCGCCCGGGACTAGCCTCTACAATGAGCAGTTCTTC. This chain joins TRBV7-6 and TRBJ2-1; TRBD2 matches at 9 bases. The CDR3 is 16 residues long. The trim removed 6 bases at V and 3 bases at J, leaving 9 bases unmatched. Germline assignment: CDR1 SGHVS and CDR2 FNYEAQ.

This rearrangement joins TRBV28 to TRBJ2-1; 10 positions match TRBD2. From germline, CDR1 is MDHEN and CDR2 SYDVKM. The CDR3 length is 15 residues. Unmatched junction bases numbered 4, after V lost 6 bases and J lost 2 bases. DNA of the CDR3: TGTGCCAGCAGCACCAGCGGGAGGGCCTACAATGAGCAGTTCTTC. Protein product: CASSTSGRAYNEQFF.

The V call is TRBV11-2, the J call TRBJ2-3; a possible D gene is TRBD1 (6 bases). The CDR3 extends over 15 amino acids. The V end lost 4 bases, the J end lost 2 bases, and 13 bases lay between the germline ends. The germline CDR1 and CDR2 sequences are SGHAT and FQNNGV. The CDR3 reads CASSSSGHHTDTQYF. Written as DNA, the CDR3 is TGTGCCAGCAGCTCATCGGGACACCACACAGATACGCAGTATTTT.

The chain couples TRBV11-2 to TRBJ2-1, with 16 nucleotides matching TRBD2. The V segment lost 4 bases and the J segment 10 bases; nucleotides outside the gene matches: 4. Germline-derived CDR1 and CDR2 are SGHAT and FQNNGV. The CDR3 is 15 amino acids. The CDR3: CASSSGLAGGPEQFF. As DNA, the CDR3 is TGTGCCAGCAGCTCGGGACTAGCGGGAGGGCCGGAGCAGTTCTTC.

V and J are TRBV7-2 and TRBJ1-1; TRBD1 aligns across 8 bases. V was pared by 5 bases and J by 4 bases, with 12 bases of the junction left unmatched. The CDR3 is 16 residues long. Per the germline V gene, CDR1 is SGHTA and CDR2 is FQGNSA. Written as DNA, the CDR3 is TGTGCCAGCAGCGAAATGGTCAGGGGGCTGGGCACTGAAGCTTTCTTT. Amino acids: CASSEMVRGLGTEAFF.

V usage is TRBV29-1 and J usage is TRBJ1-2; TRBD1 might be the D (6 bases). CDR3 length equals 14 residues. Germline CDR1 reads SQVTM; CDR2 reads ANQGSEA. Trimming removed 4 bases at V and 0 bases at J, with 12 bases between. This chain's CDR3 is CSVAGQLANYGYTF. CDR3 nucleotides: TGCAGCGTTGCTGGACAGTTAGCTAACTATGGCTACACCTTC.

DNA for the CDR3: TGTGCCAGTAGCCGGGGGTACCCCAACCCATACGAGCAGTACTTC. Amino acids: CASSRGYPNPYEQYF. This rearrangement joins TRBV19 to TRBJ2-7; a possible D gene is TRBD2 (6 bases). Per the germline V gene, CDR1 is LNHDA and CDR2 is SQIVND (reference sequence). The germline V and J ends were trimmed by 6 bases and 4 bases, with 19 bases remaining between them. The CDR3 is 15 residues long.

The chain is built from TRBV28 and TRBJ2-1, with 11 bases matching TRBD2. The CDR3 is made up of 15 amino acids. Per germline, CDR1 MDHEN and CDR2 SYDVKM. J was trimmed by 4 bases and V by 6 bases; bases with no gene match: 5. The CDR3 bases are TGTGCCAGCAGCCCGACTAGCGGGATTTACAATGAGCAGTTCTTC. Translated, it gives CASSPTSGIYNEQFF.

This clone was seen only a few times. The CDR3, as DNA: TGTGCCAGCAGGGGAGGAGAGACCCAGTACTTC. Translation gives CASRGGETQYF. This rearrangement joins TRBV25-1 to TRBJ2-5, with a tentative D call TRBD2 (6 bases). The length of the CDR3 is 11 residues. CDR1 is MGHDK and CDR2 is SYGVNS in the germline V gene. Trimming removed 6 bases at V and 4 bases at J, with 6 bases between. Using reference TRBV25-1 and TRBJ2-5 for the parts outside the CDR3, the full variable domain is EADIYQTPRYLVIGTGKKITLECSQTMGHDKMYWYQQDPGMELHLIHYSYGVNSTEKGDLSSESTVSRIRTEHFPLTLESARPSHTSQYLCASRGGETQYFGPGTRLLVL.

This chain uses TRBV6-1 with TRBJ2-1; TRBD1 aligns across 9 bases. This CDR3 has 13 residues. V was pared by 7 bases and J by 7 bases, with 5 bases of the junction left unmatched. CDR1 and CDR2 from the germline V gene are MNHNS and SASEGT. The CDR3 region has the DNA TGTGCCAGCAAATCGGGACAGGGAAATGAGCAGTTCTTC. It yields the protein CASKSGQGNEQFF.

This clone was counted only a few times. The chain links TRBV5-5 to TRBJ2-2; TRBD1 is a possible D gene (6 bases). The CDR3 is 16 residues long. V gave up 4 bases and J gave up 2 bases, with 15 bases separating them. Germline CDR1 SGHKS, CDR2 YYEKEE (reference sequence). The CDR3, as DNA: TGTGCCAGCAGCCCCGGACAGCCAGCAAACACCGGGGAGCTGTTTTTT. This sequence encodes CASSPGQPANTGELFF.

The rearrangement joins TRBV27 to TRBJ1-5, with D possibly being TRBD1 (6 bases). This CDR3 spans 14 amino acids. Deletions cut 5 bases from V and 0 bases from J, with 8 bases between. Germline CDR1 and CDR2: MNHEY and SMNVEV (reference sequence). This CDR3 is CASSRQASNQPQHF. CDR3 nucleotides: TGTGCCAGCAGTCGACAGGCTAGCAATCAGCCCCAGCATTTT.

V gene TRBV2 combines with J gene TRBJ1-1; the match to TRBD1 covers 7 bases. V was clipped by 0 bases and J by 3 bases; unmatched bases: 7. CDR1 is SNHLY and CDR2 is FYNNEI in the germline V gene. This CDR3 contains 16 residues. Here the CDR3 DNA reads TGTGCCAGCAGTGAAGCTGAGGGGGCAGGGGACACTGAAGCTTTCTTT. It translates to CASSEAEGAGDTEAFF.

This clone came up once. This chain links TRBV30 with TRBJ2-5; D is perhaps TRBD1 (5 bases). Trimming took off 1 base at V and 2 bases at J, with 5 bases between the two ends. Per the germline V gene, CDR1 is GTSNPN and CDR2 is SVGIG (reference sequence). This CDR3 comprises 12 residues. The CDR3: CAWSGQQETQYF. CDR3 coding DNA: TGTGCCTGGAGTGGACAGCAAGAGACCCAGTACTTC.

The chain joins TRBV30 to TRBJ2-7, with a possible D match to TRBD1 (5 bases). V lost 0 bases to trimming and J lost 3 bases, with 9 bases between them. This CDR3 comprises 13 residues. Germline CDR1 is GTSNPN and CDR2 is SVGIG (reference sequence). The CDR3 DNA is TGTGCCTGGAGTGTGGGTAGGGGCTACGAGCAGTACTTC. This codes for CAWSVGRGYEQYF.

The V gene is TRBV5-1, the J gene TRBJ2-2; no clear D. The CDR3 loop spans 15 amino acids. Trimming shortened V by 4 bases and J by 4 bases, and 14 bases separated the two germline ends. CDR1 is SGHRS, CDR2 YFSETQ, per germline. CDR3 DNA: TGCGCCAGCAGCCGCGGTGAGCGTCTCACCGGGGAGCTGTTTTTT. This codes for CASSRGERLTGELFF. Complete variable domain (other parts from reference TRBV5-1 and TRBJ2-2): KAGVTQTPRYLIKTRGQQVTLSCSPISGHRSVSWYQQTPGQGLQFLFEYFSETQRNKGNFPGRFSGRQFSNSRSEMNVSTLELGDSALYLCASSRGERLTGELFFGEGSRLTVL.

The V and J genes are TRBV6-5 and TRBJ1-4; unclear D gene. The CDR3 covers 14 residues. Germline CDR1 and CDR2: MNHEY and SVGAGI. Trimming cost V 10 bases and J 0 bases, with 12 bases left between them. The CDR3 DNA is TGTGCCACATCCGTCCAGGCAACTAATGAAAAACTGTTTTTT. Protein product: CATSVQATNEKLFF.

The chain carries TRBV20-1 and TRBJ1-1, with D maybe TRBD1 (6 bases). V was pared by 8 bases and J by 4 bases, with 8 bases between. The CDR3 has 10 residues. Germline assignment: CDR1 DFQATT and CDR2 SNEGSKA (reference sequence). The DNA for the CDR3 is TGCAGTACAGGGTTCACTGAAGCTTTCTTT. Its protein is CSTGFTEAFF.

The gene calls are TRBV9 and TRBJ2-1, with TRBD2 matching 7 bases. The CDR3 consists of 14 residues. J gave up 1 base and V 5 bases, and 3 bases lay outside the gene matches. Germline-derived CDR1 and CDR2 are SGDLS and YYNGEE. CDR3 sequence reads: CASSLADSYNEQFF. The DNA of the CDR3 is TGTGCCAGCAGTCTAGCGGATTCCTACAATGAGCAGTTCTTC.

This chain joins TRBV2 and TRBJ2-7, with a tentative D call TRBD1 (6 bases). The V gene's germline CDR1 is SNHLY and CDR2 FYNNEI. Trimming stripped 6 bases from V and 3 bases from J, with 12 bases between. This CDR3 has 13 residues. CDR3 coding DNA: TGTGCCAGCAGCAAGGACAGAATCTACGAGCAGTACTTC. Translated: CASSKDRIYEQYF.

The chain uses TRBV7-9 and TRBJ1-1; 9 bases line up with TRBD1. The germline V gene has CDR1 SEHNR and CDR2 FQNEAQ (reference sequence). CDR3 length equals 15 residues. The V gene end was trimmed by 4 bases and the J gene end by 6 bases; junction bases not matched to a gene: 9. CDR3 in DNA: TGTGCCAGCAGCTGCCGGGACAGGGTTTGCTCTGAAGCTTTCTTT. Translation: CASSCRDRVCSEAFF.